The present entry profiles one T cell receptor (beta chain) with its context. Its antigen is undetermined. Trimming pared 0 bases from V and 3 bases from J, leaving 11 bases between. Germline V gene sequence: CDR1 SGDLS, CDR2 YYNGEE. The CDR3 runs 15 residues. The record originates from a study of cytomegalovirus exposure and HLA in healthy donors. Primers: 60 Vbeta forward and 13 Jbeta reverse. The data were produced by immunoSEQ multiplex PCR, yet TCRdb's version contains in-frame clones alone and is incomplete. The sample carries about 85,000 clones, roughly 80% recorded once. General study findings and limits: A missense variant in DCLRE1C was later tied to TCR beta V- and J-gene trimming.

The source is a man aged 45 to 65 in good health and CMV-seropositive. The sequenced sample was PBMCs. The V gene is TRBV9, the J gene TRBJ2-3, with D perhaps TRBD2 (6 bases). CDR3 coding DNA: TGTGCCAGCAGCGTAGGGGCTAGCGAAACAGATACGCAGTATTTT. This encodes CASSVGASETDTQYF.